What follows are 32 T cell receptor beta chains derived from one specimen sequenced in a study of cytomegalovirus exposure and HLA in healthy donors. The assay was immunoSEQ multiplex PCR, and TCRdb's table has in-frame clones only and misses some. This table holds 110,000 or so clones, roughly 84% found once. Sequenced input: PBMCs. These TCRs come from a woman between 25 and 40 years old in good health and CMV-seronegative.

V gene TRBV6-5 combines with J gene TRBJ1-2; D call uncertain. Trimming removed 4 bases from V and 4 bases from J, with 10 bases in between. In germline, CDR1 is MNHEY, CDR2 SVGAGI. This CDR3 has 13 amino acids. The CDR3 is CASSFGDVYGYTF. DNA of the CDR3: TGTGCCAGCAGTTTTGGAGATGTCTATGGCTACACCTTC.

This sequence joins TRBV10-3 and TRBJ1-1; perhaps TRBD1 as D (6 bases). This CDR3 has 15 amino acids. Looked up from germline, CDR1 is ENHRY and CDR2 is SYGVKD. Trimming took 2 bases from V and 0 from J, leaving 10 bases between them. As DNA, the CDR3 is TGTGCCATCAGTGAGAGGACAGCTATGAACACTGAAGCTTTCTTT. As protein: CAISERTAMNTEAFF.

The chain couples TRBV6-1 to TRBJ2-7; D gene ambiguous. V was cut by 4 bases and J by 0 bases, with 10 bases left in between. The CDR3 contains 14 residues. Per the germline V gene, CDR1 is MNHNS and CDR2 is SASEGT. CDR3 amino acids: CASSASFSSYEQYF. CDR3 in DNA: TGTGCCAGCAGTGCCTCCTTCAGCTCCTACGAGCAGTACTTC.

CDR3 nucleotide sequence: TGTGCCAGCAGCCGACCCGGGACAGGGTTAGAGACCCAGTACTTC. Its translation: CASSRPGTGLETQYF. The genes are TRBV7-7 and TRBJ2-5, with TRBD1 matching 9 bases. J gave up 4 bases and V 5 bases, and 8 bases lay outside the gene matches. The CDR3 runs 15 residues. Germline values: CDR1 SSHAT, CDR2 FNYEAQ (reference sequence).

DNA of the CDR3: TGTGCCACCGGTAGACAGGGGAGGTATGGCTACACCTTC. Translation gives CATGRQGRYGYTF. The rearrangement links TRBV15 to TRBJ1-2; 8 bases map to TRBD1. CDR3 length equals 13 residues. The junction had 7 bases not matched to a gene; V was cut back by 8 bases and J by 5 bases. Germline V lookup: CDR1 LNHNV, CDR2 YYDKDF (reference sequence).

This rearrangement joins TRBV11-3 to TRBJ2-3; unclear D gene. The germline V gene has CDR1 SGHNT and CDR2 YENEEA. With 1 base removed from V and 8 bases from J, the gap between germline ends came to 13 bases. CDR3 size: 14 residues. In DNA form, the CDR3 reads TGTGCCAGCAGCTTAGGATCGGTGTACGGTACGCAGTATTTT. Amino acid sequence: CASSLGSVYGTQYF.

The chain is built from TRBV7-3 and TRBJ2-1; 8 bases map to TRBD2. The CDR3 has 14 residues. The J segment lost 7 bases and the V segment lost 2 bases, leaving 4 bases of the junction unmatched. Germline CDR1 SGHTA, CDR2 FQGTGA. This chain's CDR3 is CASSLSGLANEQFF. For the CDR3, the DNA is TGTGCCAGCAGCTTATCCGGACTAGCAAATGAGCAGTTCTTC. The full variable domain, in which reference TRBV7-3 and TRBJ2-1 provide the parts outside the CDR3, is GAGVSQTPSNKVTEKGKYVELRCDPISGHTALYWYRQSLGQGPEFLIYFQGTGAADDSGLPNDRFFAVRPEGSVSTLKIQRTERGDSAVYLCASSLSGLANEQFFGPGTRLTVL.

The CDR3 DNA is TGTGCCAGCAGCCCCAGAGAAAAACTGTTTTTT. Amino acid sequence: CASSPREKLFF. This chain connects TRBV2 to TRBJ1-4; D remains unclear. This CDR3 comprises 11 residues. The V end was cut by 6 bases, the J end by 8 bases, with 7 bases between. The germline CDR1 and CDR2 sequences are SNHLY and FYNNEI.

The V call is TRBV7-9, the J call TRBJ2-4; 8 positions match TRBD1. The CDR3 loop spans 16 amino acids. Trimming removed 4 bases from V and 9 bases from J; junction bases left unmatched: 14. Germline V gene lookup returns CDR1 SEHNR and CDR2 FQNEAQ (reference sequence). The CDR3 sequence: CASSYGQGGGKTIQYF. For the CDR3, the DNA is TGTGCCAGCAGCTACGGACAGGGAGGTGGGAAGACCATTCAGTACTTC.

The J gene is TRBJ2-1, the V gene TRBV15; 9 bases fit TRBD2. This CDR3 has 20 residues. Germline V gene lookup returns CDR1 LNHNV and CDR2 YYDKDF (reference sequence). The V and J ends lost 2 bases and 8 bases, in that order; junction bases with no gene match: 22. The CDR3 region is CATSRKIAGFRAGGPHEQFF. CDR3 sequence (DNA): TGTGCCACCAGCAGAAAGATAGCCGGGTTTAGGGCGGGGGGGCCTCATGAGCAGTTCTTC.

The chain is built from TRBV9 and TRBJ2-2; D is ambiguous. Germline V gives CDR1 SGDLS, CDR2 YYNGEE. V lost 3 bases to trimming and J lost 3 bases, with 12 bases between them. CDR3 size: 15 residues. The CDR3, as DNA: TGTGCCAGCAGCGCCGCTTCCAGGCACACCGGGGAGCTGTTTTTT. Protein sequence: CASSAASRHTGELFF.

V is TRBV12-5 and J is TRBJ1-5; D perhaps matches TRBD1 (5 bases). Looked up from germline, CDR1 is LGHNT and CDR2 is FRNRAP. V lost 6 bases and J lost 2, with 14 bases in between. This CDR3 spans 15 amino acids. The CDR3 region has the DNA TGTGCTAGTGGGAAAGGGGATCCAGGCAATCAGCCCCAGCATTTT. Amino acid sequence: CASGKGDPGNQPQHF.

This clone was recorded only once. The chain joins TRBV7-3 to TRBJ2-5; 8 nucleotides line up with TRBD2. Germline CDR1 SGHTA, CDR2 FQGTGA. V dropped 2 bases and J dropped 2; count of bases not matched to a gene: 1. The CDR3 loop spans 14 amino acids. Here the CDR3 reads CASSLLAGQETQYF. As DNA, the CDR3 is TGTGCCAGCAGCTTATTAGCGGGGCAAGAGACCCAGTACTTC.

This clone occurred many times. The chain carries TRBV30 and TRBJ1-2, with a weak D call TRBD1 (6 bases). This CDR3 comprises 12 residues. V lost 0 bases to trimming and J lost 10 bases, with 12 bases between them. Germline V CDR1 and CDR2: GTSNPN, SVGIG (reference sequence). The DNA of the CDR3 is TGTGCCTGGAGTGTAGGGGGACCTCACTACACCTTC. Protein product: CAWSVGGPHYTF.

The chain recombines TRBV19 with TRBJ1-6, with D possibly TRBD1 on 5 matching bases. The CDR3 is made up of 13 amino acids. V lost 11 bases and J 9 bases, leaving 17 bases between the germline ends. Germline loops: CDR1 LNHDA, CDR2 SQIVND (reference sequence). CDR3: CASLGGDGSPLHF. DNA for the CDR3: TGTGCCTCGCTAGGAGGGGACGGTTCACCCCTCCACTTT. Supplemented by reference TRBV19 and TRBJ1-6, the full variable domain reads DGGITQSPKYLFRKEGQNVTLSCEQNLNHDAMYWYRQDPGQGLRLIYYSQIVNDFQKGDIAEGYSVSREKKESFPLTVTSAQKNPTAFYLCASLGGDGSPLHFGNGTRLTVT.

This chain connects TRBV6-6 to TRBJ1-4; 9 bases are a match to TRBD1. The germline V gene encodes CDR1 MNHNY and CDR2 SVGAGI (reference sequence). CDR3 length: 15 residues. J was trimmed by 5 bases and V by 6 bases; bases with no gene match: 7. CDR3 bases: TGTGCCAGCAGCCTCTTAGGACAGGGGAATGAAAAACTGTTTTTT. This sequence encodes CASSLLGQGNEKLFF.

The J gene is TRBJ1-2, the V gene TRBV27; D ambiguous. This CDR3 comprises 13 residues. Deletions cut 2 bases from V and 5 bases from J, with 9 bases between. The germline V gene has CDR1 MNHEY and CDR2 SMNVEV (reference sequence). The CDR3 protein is CASSLGQEYGYTF. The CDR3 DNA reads TGTGCCAGCAGTTTAGGGCAGGAATATGGCTACACCTTC.

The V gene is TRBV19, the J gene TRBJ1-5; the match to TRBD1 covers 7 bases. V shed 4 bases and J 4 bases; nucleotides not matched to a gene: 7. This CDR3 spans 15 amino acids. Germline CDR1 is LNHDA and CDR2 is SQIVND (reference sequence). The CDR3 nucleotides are TGTGCCAGTAGTACCTCCGGGACAGTTAATCAGCCCCAGCATTTT. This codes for CASSTSGTVNQPQHF.

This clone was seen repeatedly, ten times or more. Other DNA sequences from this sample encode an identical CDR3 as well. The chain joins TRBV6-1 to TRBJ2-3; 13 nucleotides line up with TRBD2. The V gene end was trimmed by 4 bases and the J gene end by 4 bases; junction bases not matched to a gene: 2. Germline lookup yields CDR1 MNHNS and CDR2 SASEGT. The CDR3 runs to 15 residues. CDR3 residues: CASSGLAGGPDTQYF. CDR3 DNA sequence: TGTGCCAGCAGTGGACTAGCGGGGGGACCAGATACGCAGTATTTT.

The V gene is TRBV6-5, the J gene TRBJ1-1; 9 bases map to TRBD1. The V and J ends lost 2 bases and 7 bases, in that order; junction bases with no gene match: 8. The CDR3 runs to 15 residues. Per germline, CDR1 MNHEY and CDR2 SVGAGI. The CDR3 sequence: CASSYIGTGKGEAFF. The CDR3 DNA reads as TGTGCCAGCAGTTACATCGGGACAGGGAAAGGTGAAGCTTTCTTT.

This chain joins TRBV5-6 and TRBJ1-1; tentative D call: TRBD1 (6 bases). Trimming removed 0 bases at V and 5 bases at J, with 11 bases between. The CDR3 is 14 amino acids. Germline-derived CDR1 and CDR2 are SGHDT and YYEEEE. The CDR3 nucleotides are TGTGCCAGCAGCTTGGGTACCAGGGGAACTGAAGCTTTCTTT. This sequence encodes CASSLGTRGTEAFF.

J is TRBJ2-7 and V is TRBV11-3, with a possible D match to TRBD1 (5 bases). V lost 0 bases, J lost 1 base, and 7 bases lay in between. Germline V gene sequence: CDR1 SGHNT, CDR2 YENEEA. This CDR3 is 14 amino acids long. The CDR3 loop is CASSLDQGSYEQYF. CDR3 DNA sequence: TGTGCCAGCAGCTTAGATCAGGGTTCCTACGAGCAGTACTTC.

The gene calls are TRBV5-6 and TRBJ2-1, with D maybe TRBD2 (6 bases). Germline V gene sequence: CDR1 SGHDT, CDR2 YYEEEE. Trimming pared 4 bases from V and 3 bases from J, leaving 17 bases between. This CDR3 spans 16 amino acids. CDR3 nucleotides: TGTGCCAGCAGCCCCTCGAGAACGGGACTCTACAATGAGCAGTTCTTC. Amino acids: CASSPSRTGLYNEQFF.

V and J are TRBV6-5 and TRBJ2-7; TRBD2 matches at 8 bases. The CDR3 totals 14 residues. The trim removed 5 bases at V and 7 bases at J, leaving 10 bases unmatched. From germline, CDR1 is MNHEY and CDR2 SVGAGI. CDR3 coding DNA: TGTGCCAGCAGTACCCCTGGACTAGCTGGAGAGCAGTACTTC. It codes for CASSTPGLAGEQYF.

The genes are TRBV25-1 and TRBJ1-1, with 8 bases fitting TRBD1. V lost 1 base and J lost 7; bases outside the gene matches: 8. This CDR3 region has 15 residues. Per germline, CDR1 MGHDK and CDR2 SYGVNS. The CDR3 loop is CASSEFGGGTGEAFF. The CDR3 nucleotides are TGTGCCAGCAGTGAATTCGGGGGTGGGACAGGTGAAGCTTTCTTT. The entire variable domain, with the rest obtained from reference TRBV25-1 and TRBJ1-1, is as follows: EADIYQTPRYLVIGTGKKITLECSQTMGHDKMYWYQQDPGMELHLIHYSYGVNSTEKGDLSSESTVSRIRTEHFPLTLESARPSHTSQYLCASSEFGGGTGEAFFGQGTRLTVV.

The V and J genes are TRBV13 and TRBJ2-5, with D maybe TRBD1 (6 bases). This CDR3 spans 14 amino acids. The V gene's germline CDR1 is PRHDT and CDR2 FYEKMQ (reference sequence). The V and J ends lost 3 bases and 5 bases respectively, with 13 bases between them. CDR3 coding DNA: TGTGCCAGCAGCTTTAGTGGGGGCGGGGAGACCCAGTACTTC. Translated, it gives CASSFSGGGETQYF.

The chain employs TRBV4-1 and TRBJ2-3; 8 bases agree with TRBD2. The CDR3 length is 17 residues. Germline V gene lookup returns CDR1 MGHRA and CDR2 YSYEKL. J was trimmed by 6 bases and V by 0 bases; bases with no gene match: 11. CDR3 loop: CASSQDRLAGRGDTQYF. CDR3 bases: TGCGCCAGCAGCCAAGATCGGTTAGCGGGGAGGGGGGATACGCAGTATTTT.

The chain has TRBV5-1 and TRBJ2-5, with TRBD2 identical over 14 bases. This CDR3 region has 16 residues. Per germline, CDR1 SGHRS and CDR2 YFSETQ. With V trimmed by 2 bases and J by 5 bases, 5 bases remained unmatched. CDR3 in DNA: TGCGCCAGCAGCTTCGGGACTAGCGGGGGTGGGGAGACCCAGTACTTC. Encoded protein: CASSFGTSGGGETQYF.

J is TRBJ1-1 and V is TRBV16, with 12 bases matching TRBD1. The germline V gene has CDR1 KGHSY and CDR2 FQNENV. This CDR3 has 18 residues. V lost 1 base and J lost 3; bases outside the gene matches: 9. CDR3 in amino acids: CASSQFRGQGATDTEAFF. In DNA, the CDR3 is TGTGCCAGCAGCCAATTTCGGGGACAGGGGGCGACCGACACTGAAGCTTTCTTT.

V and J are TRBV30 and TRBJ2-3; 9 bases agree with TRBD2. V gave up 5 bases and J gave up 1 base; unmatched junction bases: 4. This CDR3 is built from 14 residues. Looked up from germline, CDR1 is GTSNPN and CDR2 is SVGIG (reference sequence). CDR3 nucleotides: TGTGCCTGGGGCTTAGCGGGGGGCACAGATACGCAGTATTTT. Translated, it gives CAWGLAGGTDTQYF.

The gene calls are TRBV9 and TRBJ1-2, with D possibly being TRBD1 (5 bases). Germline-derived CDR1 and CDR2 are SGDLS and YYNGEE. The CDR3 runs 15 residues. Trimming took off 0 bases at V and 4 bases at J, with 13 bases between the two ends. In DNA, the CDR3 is TGTGCCAGCAGCGTAGGGGGGAGGCCCGTCTATGGCTACACCTTC. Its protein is CASSVGGRPVYGYTF.

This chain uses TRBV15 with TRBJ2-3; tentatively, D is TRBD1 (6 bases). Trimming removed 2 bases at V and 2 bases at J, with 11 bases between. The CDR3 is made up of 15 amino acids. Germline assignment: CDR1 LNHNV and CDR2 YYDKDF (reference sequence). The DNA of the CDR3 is TGTGCCACCAGCAGAACCGGGACACCCACAGATACGCAGTATTTT. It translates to CATSRTGTPTDTQYF.